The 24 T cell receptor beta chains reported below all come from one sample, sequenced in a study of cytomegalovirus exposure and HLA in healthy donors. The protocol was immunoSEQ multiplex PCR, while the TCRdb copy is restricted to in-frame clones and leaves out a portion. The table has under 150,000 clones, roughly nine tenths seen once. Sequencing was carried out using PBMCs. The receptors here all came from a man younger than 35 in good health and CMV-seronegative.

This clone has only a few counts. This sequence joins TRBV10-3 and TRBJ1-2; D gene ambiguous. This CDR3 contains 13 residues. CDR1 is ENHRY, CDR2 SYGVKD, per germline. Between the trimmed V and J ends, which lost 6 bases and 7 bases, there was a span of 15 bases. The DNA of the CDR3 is TGTGCCATCAGCCCCTCCGGGGTGGCTGGCTACACCTTC. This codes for CAISPSGVAGYTF.

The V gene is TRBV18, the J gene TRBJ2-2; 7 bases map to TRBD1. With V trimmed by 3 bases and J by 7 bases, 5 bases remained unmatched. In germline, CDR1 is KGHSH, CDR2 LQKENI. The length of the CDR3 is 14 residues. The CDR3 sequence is CASSPDRADGELFF. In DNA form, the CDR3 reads TGTGCCAGCTCACCTGACAGGGCAGACGGGGAGCTGTTTTTT.

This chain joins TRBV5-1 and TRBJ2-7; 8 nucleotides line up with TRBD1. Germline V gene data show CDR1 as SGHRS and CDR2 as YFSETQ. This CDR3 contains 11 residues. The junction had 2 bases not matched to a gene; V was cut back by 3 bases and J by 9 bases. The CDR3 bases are TGCGCCAGCAGCTCCAGGGGGCTGCAGTACTTC. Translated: CASSSRGLQYF.

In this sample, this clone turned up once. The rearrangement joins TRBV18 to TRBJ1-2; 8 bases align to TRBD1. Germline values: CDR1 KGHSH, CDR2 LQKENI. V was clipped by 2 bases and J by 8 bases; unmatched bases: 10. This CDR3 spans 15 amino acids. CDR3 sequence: CASSPNDRGVRGYTF. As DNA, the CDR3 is TGTGCCAGCTCACCAAATGACAGGGGAGTGAGGGGCTACACCTTC.

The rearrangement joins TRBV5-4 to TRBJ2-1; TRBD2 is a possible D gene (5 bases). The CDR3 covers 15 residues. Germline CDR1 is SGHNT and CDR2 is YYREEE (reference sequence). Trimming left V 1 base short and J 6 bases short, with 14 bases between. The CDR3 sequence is CASSLSPTGSNEQFF. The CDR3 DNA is TGTGCCAGCAGCTTGTCCCCCACGGGATCCAATGAGCAGTTCTTC.

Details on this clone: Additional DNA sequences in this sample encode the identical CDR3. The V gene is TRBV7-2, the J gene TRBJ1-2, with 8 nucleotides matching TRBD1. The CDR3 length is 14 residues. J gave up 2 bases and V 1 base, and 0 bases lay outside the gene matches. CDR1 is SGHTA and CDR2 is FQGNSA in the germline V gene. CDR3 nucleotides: TGTGCCAGCAGCTTAGGACAGGGGAACTATGGCTACACCTTC. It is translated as CASSLGQGNYGYTF.

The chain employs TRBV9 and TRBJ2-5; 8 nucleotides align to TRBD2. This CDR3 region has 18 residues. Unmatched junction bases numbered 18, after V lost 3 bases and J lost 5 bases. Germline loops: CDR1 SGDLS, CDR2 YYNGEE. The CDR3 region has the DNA TGTGCCAGCAGCGCGGGACTAGAGGGCCCCGCGGTTTTGGAGACCCAGTACTTC. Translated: CASSAGLEGPAVLETQYF.

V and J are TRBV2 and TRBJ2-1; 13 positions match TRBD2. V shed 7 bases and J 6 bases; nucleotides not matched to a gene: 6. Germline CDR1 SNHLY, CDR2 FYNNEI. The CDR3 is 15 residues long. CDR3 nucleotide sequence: TGTGCCAGCAAAAAGACTAGCGGGGGGTCCAATGAGCAGTTCTTC. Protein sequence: CASKKTSGGSNEQFF.

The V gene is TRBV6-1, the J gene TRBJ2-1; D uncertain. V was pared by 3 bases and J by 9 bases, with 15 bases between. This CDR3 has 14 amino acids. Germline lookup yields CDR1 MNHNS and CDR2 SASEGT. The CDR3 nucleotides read TGTGCCAGCAGTGAGGAAGGAATTGGAGCTGAGCAGTTCTTC. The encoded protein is CASSEEGIGAEQFF.

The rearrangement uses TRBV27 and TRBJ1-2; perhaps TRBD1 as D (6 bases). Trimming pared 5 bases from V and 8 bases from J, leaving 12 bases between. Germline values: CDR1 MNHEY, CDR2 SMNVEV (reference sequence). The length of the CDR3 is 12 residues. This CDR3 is CASSPTGWGYTF. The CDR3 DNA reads TGTGCCAGCAGTCCCACAGGGTGGGGCTACACCTTC.

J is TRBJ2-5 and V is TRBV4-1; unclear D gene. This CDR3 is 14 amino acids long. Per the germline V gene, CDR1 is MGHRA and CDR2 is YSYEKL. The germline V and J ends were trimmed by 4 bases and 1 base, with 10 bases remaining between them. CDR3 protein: CASSLRHGQETQYF. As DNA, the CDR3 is TGCGCCAGCAGCCTCCGACACGGCCAAGAGACCCAGTACTTC.

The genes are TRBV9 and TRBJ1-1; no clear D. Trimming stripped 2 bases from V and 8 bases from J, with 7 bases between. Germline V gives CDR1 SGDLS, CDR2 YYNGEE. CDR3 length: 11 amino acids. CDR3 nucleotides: TGTGCCAGCAGCGTTCAGACAGAAGCTTTCTTT. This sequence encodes CASSVQTEAFF.

Here the CDR3 DNA reads TGCGCCAGCAGCTTGGCCGGGGGGTCGCGGCTAGAGACCCAGTACTTC. Encoded protein: CASSLAGGSRLETQYF. This chain uses TRBV5-1 with TRBJ2-5, with TRBD2 matching over 7 bases. With V trimmed by 0 bases and J by 4 bases, 9 bases remained unmatched. This CDR3 contains 16 residues. Germline loops: CDR1 SGHRS, CDR2 YFSETQ.

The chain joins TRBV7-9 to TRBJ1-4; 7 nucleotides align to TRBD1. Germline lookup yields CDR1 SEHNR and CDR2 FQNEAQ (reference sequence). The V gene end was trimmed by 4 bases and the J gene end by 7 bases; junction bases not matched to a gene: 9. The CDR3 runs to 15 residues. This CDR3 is CASSSSTGYLEKLFF. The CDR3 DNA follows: TGTGCCAGCAGCTCCTCGACAGGGTATCTTGAAAAACTGTTTTTT. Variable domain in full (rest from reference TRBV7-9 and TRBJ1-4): DTGVSQNPRHKITKRGQNVTFRCDPISEHNRLYWYRQTLGQGPEFLTYFQNEAQLEKSRLLSDRFSAERPKGSFSTLEIQRTEQGDSAMYLCASSSSTGYLEKLFFGSGTQLSVL.

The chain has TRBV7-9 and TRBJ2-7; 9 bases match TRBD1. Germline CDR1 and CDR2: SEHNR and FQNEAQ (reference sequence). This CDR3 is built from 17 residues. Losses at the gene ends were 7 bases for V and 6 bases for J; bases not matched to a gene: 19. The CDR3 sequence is CASTDLGWGTGSREQYF. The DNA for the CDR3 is TGTGCCAGCACCGACCTCGGATGGGGGACAGGGTCACGCGAGCAGTACTTC. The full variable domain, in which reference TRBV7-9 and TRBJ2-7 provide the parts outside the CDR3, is DTGVSQNPRHKITKRGQNVTFRCDPISEHNRLYWYRQTLGQGPEFLTYFQNEAQLEKSRLLSDRFSAERPKGSFSTLEIQRTEQGDSAMYLCASTDLGWGTGSREQYFGPGTRLTVT.

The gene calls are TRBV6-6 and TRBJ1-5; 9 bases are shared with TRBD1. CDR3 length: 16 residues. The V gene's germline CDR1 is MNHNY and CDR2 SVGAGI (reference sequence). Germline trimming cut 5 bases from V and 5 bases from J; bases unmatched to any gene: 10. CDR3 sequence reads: CASSHQQGALYQPQHF. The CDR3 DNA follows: TGTGCCAGCAGTCATCAACAGGGGGCACTATATCAGCCCCAGCATTTT.

The CDR3 protein is CASSQDTGDTDTQYF. The CDR3 DNA sequence: TGTGCCAGCAGCCAAGATACGGGGGACACAGATACGCAGTATTTT. The rearrangement joins TRBV4-2 to TRBJ2-3; maybe TRBD2 (6 bases). Trimming took off 0 bases at V and 2 bases at J, with 9 bases between the two ends. The CDR3 has 15 amino acids. Germline V gene lookup returns CDR1 LGHNA and CDR2 YNFKEQ.

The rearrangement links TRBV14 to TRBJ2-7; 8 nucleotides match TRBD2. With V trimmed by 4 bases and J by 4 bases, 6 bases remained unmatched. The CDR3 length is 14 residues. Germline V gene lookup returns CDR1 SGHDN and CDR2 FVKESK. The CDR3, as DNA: TGTGCCAGCAGCCCCGGTCGGGGGGGGTACGAGCAGTACTTC. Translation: CASSPGRGGYEQYF.

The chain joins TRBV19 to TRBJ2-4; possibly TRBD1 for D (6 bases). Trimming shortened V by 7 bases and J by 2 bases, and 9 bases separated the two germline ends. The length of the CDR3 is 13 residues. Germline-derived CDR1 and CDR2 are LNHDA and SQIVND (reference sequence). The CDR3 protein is CASTQGSKNIQYF. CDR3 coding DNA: TGTGCCAGTACCCAGGGGTCCAAAAACATTCAGTACTTC.

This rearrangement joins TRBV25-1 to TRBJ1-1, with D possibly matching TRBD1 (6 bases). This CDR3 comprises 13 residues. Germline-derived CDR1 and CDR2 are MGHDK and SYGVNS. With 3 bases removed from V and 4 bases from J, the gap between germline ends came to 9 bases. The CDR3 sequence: CASSEQGGTEAFF. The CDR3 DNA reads TGTGCCAGCAGTGAGCAAGGGGGCACTGAAGCTTTCTTT.

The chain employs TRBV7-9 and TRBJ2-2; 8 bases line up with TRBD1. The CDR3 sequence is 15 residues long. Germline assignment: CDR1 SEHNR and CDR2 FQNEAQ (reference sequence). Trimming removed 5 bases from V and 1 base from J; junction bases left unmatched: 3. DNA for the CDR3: TGTGCCAGCAGCCCCGACAGGGGGAACACCGGGGAGCTGTTTTTT. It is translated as CASSPDRGNTGELFF.

DNA for the CDR3: TGCGCCAGCAGCCCAGGACTAGCGGGGGTGGATAGCACAGATACGCAGTATTTT. Its translation: CASSPGLAGVDSTDTQYF. The rearrangement uses TRBV4-1 and TRBJ2-3; 13 bases line up with TRBD2. In germline, CDR1 is MGHRA, CDR2 YSYEKL. V lost 4 bases, J lost 0 bases, and 7 bases stayed unmatched. CDR3 length: 18 residues.

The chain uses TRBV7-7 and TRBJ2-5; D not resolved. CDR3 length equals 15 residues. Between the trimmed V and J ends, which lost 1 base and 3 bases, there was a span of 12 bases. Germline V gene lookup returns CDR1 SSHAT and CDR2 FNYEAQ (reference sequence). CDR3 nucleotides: TGTGCCAGCAGCTTAGGAACGGTACGTGAAGAGACCCAGTACTTC. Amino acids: CASSLGTVREETQYF. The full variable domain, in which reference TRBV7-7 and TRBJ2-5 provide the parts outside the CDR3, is GAGVSQSPRYKVTKRGQDVTLRCDPISSHATLYWYQQALGQGPEFLTYFNYEAQPDKSGLPSDRFSAERPEGSISTLTIQRTEQRDSAMYRCASSLGTVREETQYFGPGTRLLVL.

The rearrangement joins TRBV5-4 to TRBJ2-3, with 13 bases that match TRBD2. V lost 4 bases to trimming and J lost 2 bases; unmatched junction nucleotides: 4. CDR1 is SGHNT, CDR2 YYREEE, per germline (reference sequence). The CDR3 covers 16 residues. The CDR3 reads CASSPGLAGATDTQYF. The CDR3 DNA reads TGTGCCAGCAGCCCTGGACTAGCGGGGGCCACAGATACGCAGTATTTT.